This T cell receptor beta chain was sequenced in a study of blood T cell repertoires in COVID-19. This clone was seen once. Study members were between roughly 18 and 100 years old and lived in 20 to 30 US regions. This CDR3 is built from 14 residues. The V gene end was trimmed by 2 bases and the J gene end by 6 bases; junction bases not matched to a gene: 3. Germline V gene data show CDR1 as LNHDA and CDR2 as SQIVND (reference sequence). Original methodology: Researchers report that nucleated cell counts were estimated from reference gene primer amplification. This table comes from immunoSEQ multiplex PCR, and its TCRdb copy is limited to in-frame clones, with some not included. The D gene and trimming were derived from the DNA, and the V and J assignments and clone size from that table. The table has under 300,000 clones, approximately 90% seen once; the top ten hold approximately 2%.

Sequencing input: PBMCs or T cells enriched from blood (not recorded which). The sequence derives from a woman between 55 and 75 years old in a cohort exposed to, infected with or recovered from COVID-19 (not recorded which). The V and J genes are TRBV19 and TRBJ2-4; 8 bases align to TRBD1. The DNA of the CDR3 is TGTGCCAGTAGTATATTGGGACAGGTAAACATTCAGTACTTC. Translating it yields CASSILGQVNIQYF.